These 13 T cell receptor beta chains share one sample of origin, sequenced in a study of neurological immune-mediated disorders (dated by TCRdb to about 2019). This specimen's time point label, per the study, means: technical triplicate 3. Library construction relied on 5' RACE. Sequenced using an Illumina HiSeq 2500. TCRdb passed the public sequencing reads through fastp at Q25 and MiXCR, retaining productive beta sequences. All rows with the same CDR3 protein become a single entry with the most common DNA and genes. Counted in this sample were fewer than 35,000 distinct CDR3 sequences; approximately 16% of them appeared once. The ten largest clones capture around 4.9% of the sample. The specimen sequenced was CD4+ T cells from blood. The receptors shown here come from a female donor with HTLV-1-associated myelopathy (HAM/TSP).

At least ten counts were recorded for this clonotype. The chain has TRBV10-3 and TRBJ2-3; 10 bases align to TRBD2. Germline assignment: CDR1 ENHRY and CDR2 SYGVKD. V was pared by 10 bases and J by 4 bases, with 5 bases of the junction left unmatched. This CDR3 is 13 amino acids long. DNA of the CDR3: TGTGCCAGTCTAGCGGGGGTGGCAGATACGCAGTATTTT. It yields the protein CASLAGVADTQYF.

This clonotype was counted at least ten times. CDR3 residues: CASSRDRDMAQYF. The CDR3 bases are TGTGCCAGCAGCCGGGACAGGGACATGGCCCAGTACTTC. The chain is built from TRBV7-8 and TRBJ2-5; 9 nucleotides match TRBD1. The V gene end was trimmed by 5 bases and the J gene end by 9 bases; junction bases not matched to a gene: 7. CDR3 length: 13 residues. Germline CDR1 SGHVS, CDR2 FQNEAQ.

This clonotype showed up many times. The chain has TRBV5-1 and TRBJ2-4, with D perhaps TRBD1 or TRBD2 (5 bases each). Between the trimmed V and J ends, which lost 2 bases and 8 bases, there was a span of 14 bases. Germline CDR1 and CDR2: SGHRS and YFSETQ. The CDR3 totals 14 residues. The CDR3 reads CASSFGTFQDIQYF. CDR3 sequence (DNA): TGCGCCAGCAGCTTCGGGACCTTTCAAGACATTCAGTACTTC.

There are many counts of this clonotype. The rearrangement uses TRBV12-3 or TRBV12-4 and TRBJ2-5; 9 positions agree with TRBD2. The V and J ends lost 8 bases and 4 bases, in that order; junction bases with no gene match: 8. This CDR3 is built from 14 residues. CDR3 sequence: CASVFRGGGETQYF. The CDR3 DNA follows: TGTGCCAGCGTATTCCGCGGGGGGGGAGAGACCCAGTACTTC.

This sequence joins TRBV20-1 and TRBJ1-1; 9 bases line up with TRBD1. Germline V gene sequence: CDR1 DFQATT, CDR2 SNEGSKA (reference sequence). The ends lost 6 bases at V and 7 bases at J; junction bases unmatched: 9. This CDR3 contains 13 residues. DNA for the CDR3: TGCAGTGCGTCGGGACAGGGCGATCTTGAAGCTTTCTTT. Translation gives CSASGQGDLEAFF.

This clonotype was found many times. This chain connects TRBV12-3 or TRBV12-4 to TRBJ2-7; 11 bases fit TRBD1. This CDR3 comprises 16 residues. The V and J ends lost 6 bases and 6 bases, in that order; junction bases with no gene match: 13. The CDR3 loop is CASSHTPGQGGSEQYF. The CDR3 DNA sequence: TGTGCCAGCAGCCATACACCGGGACAGGGGGGCTCCGAGCAGTACTTC.

This clonotype was seen at least ten times. The chain joins TRBV20-1 to TRBJ2-3; D may correspond to TRBD1 or TRBD2 (6 bases each). The germline V gene has CDR1 DFQATT and CDR2 SNEGSKA (reference sequence). Trimming took off 0 bases at V and 1 base at J, with 17 bases between the two ends. This CDR3 spans 17 amino acids. This CDR3 reads CSARDRAGGRGTDTQYF. CDR3 nucleotide sequence: TGCAGTGCTAGAGATCGGGCTGGGGGGCGCGGCACAGATACGCAGTATTTT.

Ten or more counts support this clonotype. The V call is TRBV20-1, the J call TRBJ2-1, with a weak D call TRBD2 (5 bases). This CDR3 has 14 amino acids. The germline V and J ends were trimmed by 5 bases and 4 bases, with 15 bases remaining between them. Looked up from germline, CDR1 is DFQATT and CDR2 is SNEGSKA (reference sequence). This chain's CDR3 is CSARHDRGYNEQFF. CDR3 DNA sequence: TGCAGTGCTCGTCATGATCGGGGATACAATGAGCAGTTCTTC.

By sample fraction, this clonotype is medium-sized. This chain joins TRBV12-3 or TRBV12-4 and TRBJ2-7; 11 nucleotides agree with TRBD2. The CDR3 is 15 residues long. V gave up 2 bases and J gave up 5 bases; unmatched junction bases: 5. CDR3: CASSLSRTSGHEQYF. The CDR3 DNA follows: TGTGCCAGCAGTTTATCCAGGACTAGCGGGCACGAGCAGTACTTC.

In its sample, this clonotype was seen many times. The V call is TRBV20-1, the J call TRBJ2-5; D is ambiguous. The germline V gene has CDR1 DFQATT and CDR2 SNEGSKA (reference sequence). The CDR3 is made up of 12 amino acids. With 3 bases removed from V and 2 bases from J, the gap between germline ends came to 7 bases. Here the CDR3 reads CSARRSQETQYF. In nucleotides, the CDR3 is TGCAGTGCTAGGCGGAGTCAAGAGACCCAGTACTTC.

This clonotype came up many times. This chain joins TRBV6-6 and TRBJ1-2; no clear D gene. CDR3 size: 15 residues. Germline V gene data show CDR1 as MNHNY and CDR2 as SVGAGI (reference sequence). The ends were cut back, 0 bases at V and 3 bases at J, with 11 bases in the middle. The CDR3 spells CASSYSWEVDYGYTF. Here the CDR3 DNA reads TGTGCCAGCAGTTACTCGTGGGAGGTCGACTATGGCTACACCTTC.

V is TRBV15 and J is TRBJ2-5, with unresolved D. The CDR3 runs 15 residues. CDR1 and CDR2 (germline): LNHNV, YYDKDF (reference sequence). Between the trimmed V and J ends, which lost 0 bases and 2 bases, there was a span of 10 bases. CDR3 sequence: CATSRDVELQETQYF. In DNA, the CDR3 is TGTGCCACCAGCAGAGATGTCGAATTACAAGAGACCCAGTACTTC.

This clonotype appeared many times. The chain combines TRBV7-2 with TRBJ1-4, with a tentative D call TRBD1 (6 bases). Germline CDR1 reads SGHTA; CDR2 reads FQGNSA. CDR3 length: 16 residues. V shed 4 bases and J shed 8 bases, with 20 bases lying between them. The CDR3 sequence: CASSYNPGGAGEKLFF. Here the CDR3 DNA reads TGTGCCAGCAGCTACAACCCCGGGGGCGCTGGGGAAAAACTGTTTTTT.